This T cell receptor (beta chain) was recorded in a study of blood T cell repertoires in COVID-19. Study-wide context: Acute-phase and convalescent COVID-19 samples originated in the United States, Italy and Spain.

Using immunoSEQ multiplex PCR, the repertoire was profiled, and TCRdb retains in-frame clones only, with some absent. Of approximately 400,000 clones listed, approximately 89% are singletons. The germline V gene encodes CDR1 SNHLY and CDR2 FYNNEI. Trimming took off 4 bases at V and 6 bases at J, with 10 bases between the two ends. The CDR3 runs to 12 residues. Participants, about 18 to 90 years old, spanned under 30 US areas. This clonotype was obtained from a man younger than 45 who had recovered from COVID-19. The sample consisted of PBMCs or T cells enriched from blood (not recorded which). V gene TRBV2 combines with J gene TRBJ2-7; D remains ambiguous. CDR3 sequence: CASSGDFGEQYF. Written as DNA, the CDR3 is TGTGCCAGCAGTGGCGACTTTGGCGAGCAGTACTTC.